Following are 31 T cell receptor beta chains from one sample sequenced in a study of control samples from healthy donors and cancer patients. Assay used: immunoSEQ multiplex PCR; TCRdb lists only in-frame clones, some missing. Altogether about 230,000 clones are present, 82% being singletons, with the ten largest covering 10% to 15%. Sample: PBMCs. Receptor source: a woman in her sixties or seventies with lung cancer.

This clone was detected only once. The V and J genes are TRBV4-1 and TRBJ1-1, with D unclear. This CDR3 has 12 residues. Trimming pared 1 base from V and 1 base from J, leaving 1 base between. CDR1 and CDR2 from the germline V gene are MGHRA and YSYEKL. CDR3 sequence (DNA): TGCGCCAGCAGCCAAGGGAACACTGAAGCTTTCTTT. Translated: CASSQGNTEAFF.

This clone turned up a few times. The same CDR3 also results from other DNA sequences found in this sample. V gene TRBV9 combines with J gene TRBJ2-7, with 7 bases lining up with TRBD1. Per the germline V gene, CDR1 is SGDLS and CDR2 is YYNGEE. This CDR3 contains 14 residues. After removal of 0 bases from V and 0 bases from J, the junction contained 0 bases not matched to a gene. The DNA of the CDR3 is TGTGCCAGCAGCGTAGGGGACAGCTCCTACGAGCAGTACTTC. Translation gives CASSVGDSSYEQYF.

The table lists this clone with a few counts. The DNA of the CDR3 is TGTGCCAGCAGCTTACCGAGAAAACAGGAATCCTACGAGCAGTACTTC. This gives the protein CASSLPRKQESYEQYF. V is TRBV13 and J is TRBJ2-7, with D perhaps TRBD1 (5 bases). V was trimmed by 2 bases and J by 1 base, leaving 15 bases between them. Germline V lookup: CDR1 PRHDT, CDR2 FYEKMQ (reference sequence). There are 16 residues in the CDR3.

The rearrangement links TRBV7-3 to TRBJ1-5; a weak D match, TRBD1 (6 bases). The V gene lost 1 base and the J gene lost 6 bases, with 19 bases spanning the gap. Germline V lookup: CDR1 SGHTA, CDR2 FQGTGA. This CDR3 has 17 amino acids. CDR3 protein: CASSLIGRGQPSQPQHF. As DNA, the CDR3 is TGTGCCAGCAGCTTAATAGGGCGGGGACAACCCAGTCAGCCCCAGCATTTT.

The chain couples TRBV28 to TRBJ2-1, with D unclear. The CDR3 loop spans 14 amino acids. Germline V gene data show CDR1 as MDHEN and CDR2 as SYDVKM. Trimming removed 5 bases at V and 8 bases at J, with 16 bases between. The CDR3 loop is CASSPPIAIHEQFF. The CDR3, as DNA: TGTGCCAGCAGTCCACCGATAGCAATCCATGAGCAGTTCTTC.

The rearrangement links TRBV3-1 (or the pseudogene TRBV3-2) to TRBJ2-1; TRBD2 agrees at 8 bases. J was trimmed by 0 bases and V by 3 bases; bases with no gene match: 13. Germline assignment: CDR1 LGHDT and CDR2 YNNKEL (reference sequence). The CDR3 has 19 residues. The CDR3: CASSHADPAGVLSYNEQFF. In DNA form, the CDR3 reads TGTGCCAGCAGCCACGCTGATCCAGCGGGGGTCCTCTCCTACAATGAGCAGTTCTTC.

The chain employs TRBV28 and TRBJ1-1, with D perhaps matching TRBD1 (6 bases). Between the trimmed V and J ends, which lost 2 bases and 4 bases, there was a span of 14 bases. Germline V gene sequence: CDR1 MDHEN, CDR2 SYDVKM. The CDR3 is made up of 15 amino acids. The CDR3 reads CASSLPPQGSTEAFF. Here the CDR3 DNA reads TGTGCCAGCAGTTTACCCCCACAGGGAAGCACTGAAGCTTTCTTT.

The V and J genes are TRBV7-9 and TRBJ1-2; 7 nucleotides agree with TRBD1. The CDR3 has 15 residues. V shed 6 bases and J 1 base; nucleotides not matched to a gene: 8. Per germline, CDR1 SEHNR and CDR2 FQNEAQ (reference sequence). This CDR3 reads CASRQTGTSNYGYTF. In nucleotides, the CDR3 is TGTGCCAGCAGACAGACAGGGACGAGTAACTATGGCTACACCTTC.

V is TRBV6-5 and J is TRBJ2-3, with 7 bases that match TRBD1. J gave up 5 bases and V 6 bases, and 11 bases lay outside the gene matches. CDR3 length: 15 amino acids. Germline assignment: CDR1 MNHEY and CDR2 SVGAGI. The CDR3 sequence is CASRFDRVRQDTQYF. CDR3 DNA sequence: TGTGCCAGCAGATTCGACAGGGTGAGACAAGATACGCAGTATTTT.

V is TRBV7-2 and J is TRBJ2-3; 13 bases match TRBD2. This CDR3 region has 15 residues. Germline trimming cut 5 bases from V and 14 bases from J; bases unmatched to any gene: 13. CDR1 SGHTA and CDR2 FQGNSA come from the germline V gene. The CDR3 loop reads CASSRGTSGISLAYF. CDR3 bases: TGTGCCAGCAGCCGGGGGACTAGCGGGATCTCTCTAGCGTATTTT.

The V and J genes are TRBV7-8 and TRBJ1-5, with 8 bases matching TRBD1. The trim removed 5 bases at V and 7 bases at J, leaving 13 bases unmatched. The germline V gene has CDR1 SGHVS and CDR2 FQNEAQ. This CDR3 region has 16 residues. Here the CDR3 DNA reads TGTGCCAGCAGCCGATCATCTCTCAGGGGGCTCCAGCCCCAGCATTTT. Protein: CASSRSSLRGLQPQHF.

The rearrangement uses TRBV3-1 (or the pseudogene TRBV3-2) and TRBJ2-3; D unresolved. The CDR3 has 12 amino acids. V gave up 0 bases and J gave up 7 bases, with 5 bases separating them. Looked up from germline, CDR1 is LGHDT and CDR2 is YNNKEL (reference sequence). This CDR3 is CASSQDRNTQYF. The CDR3 DNA sequence: TGTGCCAGCAGCCAAGATAGGAATACGCAGTATTTT.

J is TRBJ2-1 and V is TRBV5-1, with D perhaps assigned TRBD1 or TRBD2 (5 bases each). V lost 2 bases and J lost 9, with 15 bases in between. CDR1 and CDR2 (germline): SGHRS, YFSETQ. The CDR3 is 14 residues long. The DNA of the CDR3 is TGCGCCAGCAGCTTTTCGAGGGGTTATGGTGAGCAGTTCTTC. This codes for CASSFSRGYGEQFF. Full variable domain (remainder filled in from reference TRBV5-1 and TRBJ2-1): KAGVTQTPRYLIKTRGQQVTLSCSPISGHRSVSWYQQTPGQGLQFLFEYFSETQRNKGNFPGRFSGRQFSNSRSEMNVSTLELGDSALYLCASSFSRGYGEQFFGPGTRLTVL.

CDR3 sequence (DNA): TGCGCCAGCAGCTTGGATCAGCAGAACACTGAAGCTTTCTTT. Translating it yields CASSLDQQNTEAFF. The V call is TRBV5-1, the J call TRBJ1-1; D call uncertain. Trimming cost V 0 bases and J 1 base, with 7 bases left between them. Per germline, CDR1 SGHRS and CDR2 YFSETQ. The length of the CDR3 is 14 residues.

CDR3 amino acids: CASSLEDTQYF. DNA for the CDR3: TGCGCCAGCAGCTTGGAGGATACGCAGTATTTT. The V and J genes are TRBV5-1 and TRBJ2-3; D is undetermined. CDR3 size: 11 residues. Trimming took off 0 bases at V and 6 bases at J, with 2 bases between the two ends. Per germline, CDR1 SGHRS and CDR2 YFSETQ.

The chain is built from TRBV18 and TRBJ2-6; 8 nucleotides agree with TRBD2. Germline V gives CDR1 KGHSH, CDR2 LQKENI. The V and J ends lost 2 bases and 3 bases, in that order; junction bases with no gene match: 6. This CDR3 comprises 17 residues. CDR3 residues: CASSPLLAGFGANVLTF. For the CDR3, the DNA is TGTGCCAGCTCACCATTATTAGCGGGATTTGGGGCCAACGTCCTGACTTTC.

The CDR3 is CASSLGGRTDSPLHF. CDR3 nucleotide sequence: TGCGCCAGCAGCTTGGGGGGCAGGACGGATTCACCCCTCCACTTT. This chain links TRBV5-1 with TRBJ1-6; weak D call: TRBD1 (5 bases). The CDR3 consists of 15 residues. Per germline, CDR1 SGHRS and CDR2 YFSETQ. Trimming left V 0 bases short and J 8 bases short, with 12 bases between.

This clone has a handful of counts. The gene calls are TRBV7-2 and TRBJ1-6, with D unclear. Germline V lookup: CDR1 SGHTA, CDR2 FQGNSA. The CDR3 covers 15 residues. V was clipped by 1 base and J by 4 bases, with 8 bases between them. In DNA form, the CDR3 reads TGTGCCAGCAGCTTAGTAGTCAGTTATAATTCACCCCTCCACTTT. Translated, it gives CASSLVVSYNSPLHF.

The chain carries TRBV7-8 and TRBJ1-5, with 7 nucleotides matching TRBD1. The CDR3 has 17 amino acids. The J segment lost 4 bases and the V segment lost 5 bases, leaving 14 bases of the junction unmatched. In germline, CDR1 is SGHVS, CDR2 FQNEAQ. The CDR3 reads CASSIEYNRGGNQPQHF. The CDR3 nucleotides read TGTGCCAGCAGCATCGAATATAACAGGGGCGGTAATCAGCCCCAGCATTTT.

The chain uses TRBV5-1 and TRBJ2-2; D remains unclear. The CDR3 runs to 14 residues. V was trimmed by 7 bases and J by 0 bases, leaving 10 bases between them. Germline V gives CDR1 SGHRS, CDR2 YFSETQ. This CDR3 reads CASSYSPNTGELFF. Here the CDR3 DNA reads TGCGCCAGCTCCTACTCTCCGAACACCGGGGAGCTGTTTTTT.

A few counts support this clone. V is TRBV4-1 and J is TRBJ1-2; the D gene is possibly TRBD1 (5 bases). CDR1 is MGHRA and CDR2 is YSYEKL in the germline V gene. The CDR3 contains 13 residues. V lost 0 bases and J lost 4, with 6 bases in between. Here the CDR3 reads CASSQDQGYGYTF. CDR3 sequence (DNA): TGCGCCAGCAGCCAAGATCAGGGCTATGGCTACACCTTC.

This rearrangement joins TRBV7-3 to TRBJ2-3; 9 bases agree with TRBD2. V dropped 4 bases and J dropped 5; count of bases not matched to a gene: 4. The CDR3 is made up of 14 amino acids. Germline values: CDR1 SGHTA, CDR2 FQGTGA. This CDR3 is CASSSTSGGDTQYF. The CDR3 nucleotides are TGTGCCAGCAGCTCGACTAGCGGTGGAGATACGCAGTATTTT. The whole variable domain, filled in from reference TRBV7-3 and TRBJ2-3, reads GAGVSQTPSNKVTEKGKYVELRCDPISGHTALYWYRQSLGQGPEFLIYFQGTGAADDSGLPNDRFFAVRPEGSVSTLKIQRTERGDSAVYLCASSSTSGGDTQYFGPGTRLTVL.

The J gene is TRBJ2-1, the V gene TRBV5-4; 15 bases line up with TRBD2. Germline V gene data show CDR1 as SGHNT and CDR2 as YYREEE (reference sequence). V lost 4 bases to trimming and J lost 6 bases; unmatched junction nucleotides: 14. The CDR3 is 19 residues long. The CDR3 coding sequence is TGTGCCAGCAGCCCAAATCGCCGTTGGACTAGCGGGGGGGCCAATGAGCAGTTCTTC. This encodes CASSPNRRWTSGGANEQFF.

The gene calls are TRBV5-6 and TRBJ1-2; the match to TRBD1 covers 7 bases. The CDR3 runs to 15 residues. V lost 0 bases and J lost 8; bases outside the gene matches: 10. Germline V lookup: CDR1 SGHDT, CDR2 YYEEEE. CDR3 sequence: CASSLAEGQSGGYTF. CDR3 sequence (DNA): TGTGCCAGCAGCTTGGCCGAGGGACAGTCAGGAGGCTACACCTTC.

The V gene is TRBV7-8, the J gene TRBJ1-2, with no clear D. Germline assignment: CDR1 SGHVS and CDR2 FQNEAQ. The CDR3 is 13 residues long. The ends were cut back, 1 base at V and 4 bases at J, with 7 bases in the middle. CDR3 bases: TGTGCCAGCAGCTTAGAGGCGCGCTATGGCTACACCTTC. Translating gives CASSLEARYGYTF.

The chain joins TRBV27 to TRBJ2-2; possible D gene TRBD1, 7 bases. Trimming took 5 bases from V and 0 from J, leaving 16 bases between them. The CDR3 sequence is 17 residues long. Looked up from germline, CDR1 is MNHEY and CDR2 is SMNVEV (reference sequence). The CDR3 DNA is TGTGCCAGCAGTCCCAACGGCGGGACAGCGAACACCGGGGAGCTGTTTTTT. Amino acid sequence: CASSPNGGTANTGELFF.

This clone was counted once. V gene TRBV6-1 combines with J gene TRBJ1-2; no firm D call. V was shortened by 1 base and J by 8 bases, with 5 bases between the two germline ends. The CDR3 totals 11 residues. Germline V lookup: CDR1 MNHNS, CDR2 SASEGT. The CDR3 is CASSEGGGYTF. CDR3 in DNA: TGTGCCAGCAGTGAAGGTGGGGGCTACACCTTC.

J is TRBJ2-3 and V is TRBV10-3; TRBD2 matches 7 bases. V lost 2 bases and J lost 6; bases outside the gene matches: 8. The CDR3 loop spans 15 amino acids. CDR1 ENHRY and CDR2 SYGVKD come from the germline V gene. CDR3 residues: CAISELGRAMDTQYF. In DNA form, the CDR3 reads TGTGCCATCAGTGAGCTGGGGAGGGCCATGGATACGCAGTATTTT.

V usage is TRBV19 and J usage is TRBJ2-5; TRBD1 matches at 7 bases. There are 13 residues in the CDR3. Germline V gene data show CDR1 as LNHDA and CDR2 as SQIVND (reference sequence). The V and J ends lost 5 bases and 3 bases, in that order; junction bases with no gene match: 3. The CDR3 DNA sequence: TGTGCCAGTAGTCTCGACAGGGAAGAGACCCAGTACTTC. Amino acid sequence: CASSLDREETQYF.

This clone has just one count. The V gene is TRBV5-6, the J gene TRBJ2-5, with 10 bases matching TRBD1. There are 15 residues in the CDR3. Looked up from germline, CDR1 is SGHDT and CDR2 is YYEEEE. The trim removed 5 bases at V and 6 bases at J, leaving 10 bases unmatched. This CDR3 reads CASRGRDRGPKTQYF. The CDR3 DNA reads as TGTGCCAGCAGGGGGCGGGACAGGGGTCCGAAGACCCAGTACTTC.

The V gene is TRBV7-9, the J gene TRBJ2-5, with 8 positions matching TRBD2. This CDR3 region has 13 residues. The germline CDR1 and CDR2 sequences are SEHNR and FQNEAQ (reference sequence). V was clipped by 7 bases and J by 4 bases; unmatched bases: 5. As DNA, the CDR3 is TGTGCCAGCACCGCGGGGGGCGGAGAGACCCAGTACTTC. Its translation is CASTAGGGETQYF.